These 5 T cell receptor beta chains originate from one sample sequenced in a study of OX40 agonist ivuxolimab in advanced cancers. The method was immunoSEQ multiplex PCR; TCRdb's version includes in-frame clones alone and lacks a portion of them. The data show about 66,000 clones, less than 90% seen once. The sample was CD4+ or CD8+ T cells sorted from blood, taken in a trial of the OX40 agonist ivuxolimab. The receptor source for this set is an adult with an advanced solid tumor such as melanoma, head and neck, liver or kidney cancer.

The gene calls are TRBV6-4 and TRBJ2-1, with 10 bases fitting TRBD2. The CDR3 runs to 15 residues. Per the germline V gene, CDR1 is MRHNA and CDR2 is SNTAGT. Germline trimming cut 6 bases from V and 6 bases from J; bases unmatched to any gene: 8. CDR3 loop: CASRASSGSGNEQFF. CDR3 DNA sequence: TGTGCCAGCAGAGCCTCTAGCGGGAGCGGCAATGAGCAGTTCTTC.

The chain is built from TRBV19 and TRBJ2-7, with D possibly TRBD2 on 6 matching bases. Germline V lookup: CDR1 LNHDA, CDR2 SQIVND (reference sequence). Between the trimmed V and J ends, which lost 0 bases and 3 bases, there was a span of 12 bases. The CDR3 totals 15 residues. The DNA for the CDR3 is TGTGCCAGTAGTATAGATTTCCAGGACTACTACGAGCAGTACTTC. Protein sequence: CASSIDFQDYYEQYF. Combining the CDR3 with reference TRBV19 and TRBJ2-7 gives the whole variable domain DGGITQSPKYLFRKEGQNVTLSCEQNLNHDAMYWYRQDPGQGLRLIYYSQIVNDFQKGDIAEGYSVSREKKESFPLTVTSAQKNPTAFYLCASSIDFQDYYEQYFGPGTRLTVT.

The V and J genes are TRBV18 and TRBJ2-3; 8 bases match TRBD2. The CDR3 length is 18 residues. J lost 4 bases, V lost 0 bases, and 12 bases had no gene match. Germline CDR1 reads KGHSH; CDR2 reads LQKENI. DNA of the CDR3: TGTGCCAGCTCACCACCGTGGCCCCGTCTAGCGGGCGCAGATACGCAGTATTTT. As protein: CASSPPWPRLAGADTQYF.

The count of this clone is one. The rearrangement links TRBV7-8 to TRBJ1-4; D gene uncertain. This CDR3 has 17 amino acids. Trimming left V 5 bases short and J 8 bases short, with 24 bases between. CDR1 and CDR2 (germline): SGHVS, FQNEAQ. The CDR3 protein is CASSPAIGVGIGEKLFF. The DNA of the CDR3 is TGTGCCAGCAGCCCGGCAATTGGAGTCGGAATTGGAGAAAAACTGTTTTTT.

The V call is TRBV29-1, the J call TRBJ2-3, with D maybe TRBD1 (7 bases). The CDR3 loop spans 15 amino acids. V lost 0 bases, J lost 0 bases, and 10 bases lay in between. CDR1 is SQVTM and CDR2 is ANQGSEA in the germline V gene. In nucleotides, the CDR3 is TGCAGCGTTGAAGAGGGGGGACAGAGCACAGATACGCAGTATTTT. This gives the protein CSVEEGGQSTDTQYF.